What follows describes a single T cell receptor (beta chain). Someone with COVID-19 had been met by exposed participants within 2 weeks before study entry. V shed 3 bases and J shed 0 bases, with 6 bases lying between them. Germline assignment: CDR1 LGHNT and CDR2 FRNRAP. CDR3 length equals 14 residues. This sample was included in a study of blood T cell repertoires in COVID-19. The overall study: PBMCs, B-cell-depleted T cells, or T cells were the source of the cDNA or gDNA that made up the material.

Sequenced by immunoSEQ multiplex PCR; TCRdb stores in-frame clones only, minus some. This table holds some 320,000 clones, approximately 91% found once. The sample taken for sequencing was PBMCs or T cells enriched from blood (not recorded which). The TCR comes from a woman in her twenties or thirties who had been exposed to COVID-19. This chain joins TRBV12-5 and TRBJ1-3, with D unclear. In nucleotides, the CDR3 is TGTGCTAGTGGTTTCTCGGGCTCTGGAAACACCATATATTTT. Its protein product is CASGFSGSGNTIYF.